The 8 T cell receptor beta chains listed next were all sequenced from one sample in a study of CD8 T cells in Susac syndrome. The RNA, 0.5 to 1 ug, was put through reverse transcription using random hexamers. Each CDR3 protein gets one entry after TCRdb re-called the immunoSEQ multiplex PCR reads with MiXCR. The sample holds about 180,000 distinct CDR3 sequences, 90% to 97% seen once. Specimen: CD4+ T cells from PBMCs. Every receptor here comes from a human donor with multiple sclerosis.

This clonotype was observed a single time. V is TRBV7-2 and J is TRBJ1-1, with D possibly TRBD1 on 5 matching bases. Trimming shortened V by 1 base and J by 4 bases, and 7 bases separated the two germline ends. This CDR3 has 13 amino acids. Germline V CDR1 and CDR2: SGHTA, FQGNSA. CDR3 amino acids: CASSLVGPTEAFF. The CDR3, as DNA: TGTGCCAGCAGCTTAGTGGGGCCCACTGAAGCTTTCTTT. Full variable domain (missing parts from reference TRBV7-2 and TRBJ1-1): GAGVSQSPSNKVTEKGKDVELRCDPISGHTALYWYRQSLGQGLEFLIYFQGNSAPDKSGLPSDRFSAERTGGSVSTLTIQRTQQEDSAVYLCASSLVGPTEAFFGQGTRLTVV.

The chain combines TRBV6-2 or TRBV6-3 with TRBJ2-1; D is undetermined. V lost 4 bases, J lost 15 bases, and 16 bases lay in between. The germline gives CDR1 MNHEY, CDR2 SVGEGT. The CDR3 runs to 12 residues. The CDR3 sequence is CASSSAAPRRFF. The CDR3 bases are TGTGCCAGCAGTTCTGCTGCCCCGAGGCGGTTCTTC.

This clonotype was counted a single time. The chain employs TRBV6-1 and TRBJ2-7; 8 bases are a match to TRBD1. Germline values: CDR1 MNHNS, CDR2 SASEGT. After removal of 6 bases from V and 1 base from J, the junction contained 17 bases not matched to a gene. The CDR3 runs 18 residues. The CDR3 sequence is CASRPPGQVFGGSYEQYF. In DNA form, the CDR3 reads TGTGCCAGCAGACCCCCGGGACAGGTTTTTGGGGGTTCCTACGAGCAGTACTTC.

The chain recombines TRBV2 with TRBJ1-6; 7 bases agree with TRBD1. The ends lost 1 base at V and 13 bases at J; junction bases unmatched: 4. This CDR3 is 13 amino acids long. CDR1 is SNHLY, CDR2 FYNNEI, per germline. Here the CDR3 reads CASSEEARGPLHF. The CDR3 nucleotides are TGTGCCAGCAGTGAAGAGGCCAGGGGGCCCCTCCACTTT. Drawing the rest from reference TRBV2 and TRBJ1-6, the complete variable domain is EPEVTQTPSHQVTQMGQEVILRCVPISNHLYFYWYRQILGQKVEFLVSFYNNEISEKSEIFDDQFSVERPDGSNFTLKIRSTKLEDSAMYFCASSEEARGPLHFGNGTRLTVT.

The chain joins TRBV28 to TRBJ2-7; 9 nucleotides align to TRBD1. Looked up from germline, CDR1 is MDHEN and CDR2 is SYDVKM. This CDR3 spans 15 amino acids. The trim removed 3 bases at V and 5 bases at J, leaving 8 bases unmatched. The chain's CDR3 is CASSFVQGAVHEQYF. DNA for the CDR3: TGTGCCAGCAGTTTTGTACAGGGGGCGGTCCACGAGCAGTACTTC. The full variable domain, its missing parts supplied by reference TRBV28 and TRBJ2-7, is DVKVTQSSRYLVKRTGEKVFLECVQDMDHENMFWYRQDPGLGLRLIYFSYDVKMKEKGDIPEGYSVSREKKERFSLILESASTNQTSMYLCASSFVQGAVHEQYFGPGTRLTVT.

The chain joins TRBV30 to TRBJ2-7, with 7 positions matching TRBD1. The ends lost 4 bases at V and 3 bases at J; junction bases unmatched: 3. From germline, CDR1 is GTSNPN and CDR2 SVGIG (reference sequence). This CDR3 is built from 12 residues. The CDR3 sequence: CAWTQGNYEQYF. The CDR3 DNA sequence: TGTGCCTGGACACAGGGGAACTACGAGCAGTACTTC.

This clonotype was recorded once. CDR3 nucleotide sequence: TGTGCCACCCAACGAGGGGGGAACAATTCACCCCTCCACTTT. It specifies CATQRGGNNSPLHF. V gene TRBV12-3 or TRBV12-4 combines with J gene TRBJ1-6; possibly TRBD1 for D (6 bases). The CDR3 contains 14 residues. With 10 bases removed from V and 7 bases from J, the gap between germline ends came to 17 bases.

This rearrangement joins TRBV7-2 to TRBJ2-1, with D possibly being TRBD1 (5 bases). There are 14 residues in the CDR3. The V gene's germline CDR1 is SGHTA and CDR2 FQGNSA. Trimming removed 2 bases from V and 8 bases from J, with 13 bases in between. The CDR3 DNA reads TGTGCCAGCAGCTTACCCCGCATCAGGGATGAGCAGTTCTTC. Its translation is CASSLPRIRDEQFF.